At least ten counts were recorded for the clone carrying this T cell receptor beta chain. These data are taken from a study of molecular identifiers for immune sequencing clone quantification. Study-wide context: Four portions were sequenced after RNA from about 20,000 or 100,000 naive CD8 cells was split five ways in replicates.

CDR1 and CDR2 (germline): SGHVS, FNYEAQ. CDR3 length: 15 amino acids. V was clipped by 2 bases and J by 7 bases; unmatched bases: 6. TCRdb re-called the PCR reads with MiXCR, one entry per CDR3 protein. There are some 40,000 distinct CDR3 sequences in the sample; 24% occur only once, and around 0.98% lies in the top ten. The chain couples TRBV7-6 to TRBJ2-2; 8 bases align to TRBD2. The receptor was isolated from a human donor in good health. Some libraries in this study had Jurkat cell RNA spiked in. Input material: naive CD8+ T cells from blood, with Jurkat cell RNA spiked in. Subset reported: FACS-sorted CD8+CD4-CCR7+CD45RA+ naive T cells. The CDR3 loop is CASSLTREAVGELFF. In nucleotides, the CDR3 is TGTGCCAGCAGCTTAACGCGGGAGGCGGTCGGGGAGCTGTTTTTT.